Listed here is a single T cell receptor beta chain. This sample stems from a study of blood T cell repertoires in COVID-19. At the level of the study: The United States, Italy and Spain supplied acute and convalescent COVID-19 samples. Nucleic acid was either cDNA or gDNA, and it came from T cells, B-cell-depleted T cells, or PBMCs.

CDR1 is LGHNA, CDR2 YSLEER, per germline. This CDR3 is built from 14 residues. V was shortened by 1 base and J by 7 bases, with 14 bases between the two germline ends. Study processing details: Amplification of reference gene primers provided the estimated nucleated cell counts. TCRdb's copy holds only in-frame clones and misses some; the assay was immunoSEQ multiplex PCR. For V, J and clone size, that table is used; D and trimming come from the DNA. Seen here are tens of thousands of clones, about 87% observed once, and the top ten hold roughly 8%. The sample was peripheral blood. The source of this sequence is a man aged 45 to 65 with active COVID-19. The chain recombines TRBV4-3 with TRBJ2-7; D might be TRBD1 (6 bases). This CDR3 is CASSQGGHLGEQYF. CDR3 DNA sequence: TGCGCCAGCAGCCAAGGGGGACACCTGGGGGAGCAGTACTTC.